These T cell receptor beta chains were read from a single sample in a study of shared clonotypes between healthy human individuals. Method: immunoSEQ multiplex PCR; TCRdb's copy keeps in-frame clones and lacks some. The table includes about 980,000 clones, approximately 80% detected once. The specimen was memory CD4+ T cells sorted from blood. All receptors come from a man between 18 and 35 years old in good health. The CDR3 runs from the conserved cysteine through the conserved F or W. The order of the fields is V gene, J gene, CDR3 protein.

TRBV7-6	TRBJ2-3	CASGSSLRPDTQYF
TRBV11-3	TRBJ2-2	CASSPGTGNTGELFF
TRBV6-6	TRBJ2-3	CASSSRGSGLPDTQYF
TRBV7-7	TRBJ2-2	CASSIQGYTGELFF
TRBV7-3	TRBJ2-5	CASSFSGGLQETQYF
TRBV6-5	TRBJ1-1	CASSYERGTEAFF
TRBV29-1	TRBJ1-1	CSVGRLEVEAFF
TRBV15	TRBJ1-2	CATSREDKNYGYTF
TRBV29-1	TRBJ2-5	CSVGGGGETQYF
TRBV5-1	TRBJ2-7	CASSFTGSRGGLEQYF
TRBV28	TRBJ2-7	CASSLGDRDYEQYF
TRBV27	TRBJ2-1	CASKVTGGPDNEQFF
TRBV5-4	TRBJ2-2	CASSLGSQGNTGELFF
TRBV7-9	TRBJ2-3	CASGDWSTDTQYF
TRBV19	TRBJ1-6	CASRWGHNSPLHF
TRBV5-4	TRBJ2-5	CASSLGGSGEETQYF
TRBV30	TRBJ2-1	CAGLTGGNEQFF
TRBV27	TRBJ2-1	CASSARPTGTNNEQFF
TRBV9	TRBJ1-2	CASSVALSGGGGYTF
TRBV15	TRBJ1-5	CATSREEINQPQHF
TRBV4-1	TRBJ2-7	CASSQDMSRDRGYEQYF
TRBV18	TRBJ2-5	CASSPMDRGETQYF
TRBV9	TRBJ2-1	CASSPQRGTGVNEQFF
TRBV28	TRBJ2-7	CASSFPTMGGSSYEQYF
TRBV13	TRBJ1-2	CASSPGQGSYGYTF
TRBV5-1	TRBJ2-7	CASSPRTGIEGEQYF
TRBV30	TRBJ2-7	CAWSIGGYSYEQYF
TRBV30	TRBJ1-4	CAWSVGWYNEKLFF
TRBV10-3	TRBJ2-1	CAIRNERGSSYNEQFF